Sequencing of this TCR beta chain was carried out in a study of T cell repertoires in cytomegalovirus infection. Study overall: CMV infection plus the matching HLA type was flagged by public TCR beta signatures.

Overall study findings and caveats: In two of eight donors, the top clonotype was HLA-C-restricted CMV-specific.

Ten or more counts support this clonotype. Its cognate antigen is unknown. Trimming pared 0 bases from V and 10 bases from J, leaving 4 bases between. Germline V gene data show CDR1 as SGHNT and CDR2 as YENEEA. This CDR3 contains 12 residues. A single record per CDR3 protein comes from TCRdb applying MiXCR to the reads. The repertoire holds around 530,000 distinct CDR3 sequences, with around 27% as singletons. Sequencing was done on a sample of PBMCs. The chain is built from TRBV11-3 and TRBJ1-6; D uncertain. The receptor was derived from a human donor in good health (CMV status not recorded). Some clones in this sample may be carry-over from other donors' samples. CDR3 in DNA: TGTGCCAGCAGCTTAGACTTCTCACCCCTCCACTTT. The encoded protein is CASSLDFSPLHF.